These 12 T cell receptor beta chains share one sample of origin, sequenced in a study of T cell responses to AZD1222 COVID-19 vaccine. Sequencing was performed with immunoSEQ multiplex PCR; in TCRdb, only in-frame clones are kept and a portion is missing. The sample lists 70,000 or so clones; approximately 79% were seen once. This specimen consisted of peripheral blood, obtained on day 0 of MenACWY control vaccination. The receptors derive from an adult in good health.

This CDR3 reads CASSFRGPGQPQHF. CDR3 DNA: TGTGCCAGCAGTTTCCGGGGCCCAGGTCAGCCCCAGCATTTT. The chain is built from TRBV27 and TRBJ1-5, with D perhaps TRBD1 (5 bases). CDR3 length: 14 amino acids. The ends were cut back, 3 bases at V and 6 bases at J, with 12 bases in the middle. Germline-derived CDR1 and CDR2 are MNHEY and SMNVEV (reference sequence).

The chain couples TRBV11-1 to TRBJ2-3; D is unclear. Germline CDR1 and CDR2: SGHAT and FQDESV (reference sequence). The CDR3 consists of 12 residues. Trimming shortened V by 1 base and J by 6 bases, and 5 bases separated the two germline ends. The CDR3 DNA reads TGTGCCAGCAGCTTAGGGATTGATACGCAGTATTTT. Protein sequence: CASSLGIDTQYF.

In this sample, this clone turned up once. The rearrangement joins TRBV2 to TRBJ2-7, with no clear D. The CDR3 length is 14 residues. The V gene lost 4 bases and the J gene lost 6 bases, with 16 bases spanning the gap. CDR1 SNHLY and CDR2 FYNNEI come from the germline V gene. The CDR3 here is CASSVIGVMGEQYF. The CDR3 DNA reads TGTGCCAGCAGTGTGATTGGGGTTATGGGCGAGCAGTACTTC.

The chain has TRBV4-1 and TRBJ1-1, with 8 bases aligning to TRBD1. The trim removed 0 bases at V and 5 bases at J, leaving 5 bases unmatched. This CDR3 has 15 residues. Per the germline V gene, CDR1 is MGHRA and CDR2 is YSYEKL. DNA for the CDR3: TGCGCCAGCAGCCAAGAAGACAGGGGAGTGACTGAAGCTTTCTTT. This sequence encodes CASSQEDRGVTEAFF.

This sequence joins TRBV23-1 and TRBJ1-2; possibly TRBD1 for D (5 bases). TRBV23-1 is identified as an open reading frame with a role that is uncertain. V was shortened by 3 bases and J by 7 bases, with 18 bases between the two germline ends. The CDR3 has 15 amino acids. CDR3 sequence: CASSQAGKVQGGYTF. CDR3 DNA: TGCGCCAGCAGTCAGGCAGGGAAGGTGCAGGGTGGCTACACCTTC.

The CDR3 spells CASSQDRGGDYNEQFF. In nucleotides, the CDR3 is TGTGCCAGCAGCCAAGATAGGGGGGGCGACTACAATGAGCAGTTCTTC. The chain uses TRBV3-1 (or the pseudogene TRBV3-2) and TRBJ2-1; D is perhaps TRBD2 (7 bases). The V gene lost 0 bases and the J gene lost 3 bases, with 12 bases spanning the gap. Germline-derived CDR1 and CDR2 are LGHDT and YNNKEL (reference sequence). This CDR3 spans 16 amino acids.

The chain is built from TRBV5-6 and TRBJ2-7, with no clear D. The V gene's germline CDR1 is SGHDT and CDR2 YYEEEE. Trimming left V 0 bases short and J 2 bases short, with 9 bases between. The CDR3 sequence is 14 residues long. CDR3 sequence (DNA): TGTGCCAGCAGCTTGGGACCGCAAGCCTACGAGCAGTACTTC. Its translation: CASSLGPQAYEQYF. The full variable domain, rest sourced from reference TRBV5-6 and TRBJ2-7, is DAGVTQSPTHLIKTRGQQVTLRCSPKSGHDTVSWYQQALGQGPQFIFQYYEEEERQRGNFPDRFSGHQFPNYSSELNVNALLLGDSALYLCASSLGPQAYEQYFGPGTRLTVT.

The V and J genes are TRBV6-1 and TRBJ2-2; D remains unclear. Germline V gene sequence: CDR1 MNHNS, CDR2 SASEGT. The CDR3 totals 13 residues. Trimming took off 3 bases at V and 5 bases at J, with 7 bases between the two ends. The DNA of the CDR3 is TGTGCCAGCAGTGATTGGAGAACCGGGGAGCTGTTTTTT. This encodes CASSDWRTGELFF.

This chain connects TRBV4-1 to TRBJ1-2; D is possibly TRBD1 (5 bases). CDR3 length: 14 residues. Trimming stripped 3 bases from V and 6 bases from J, with 14 bases between. Germline V lookup: CDR1 MGHRA, CDR2 YSYEKL. CDR3 residues: CASSQGQTADGYTF. CDR3 bases: TGCGCCAGCAGCCAGGGGCAAACGGCGGATGGCTACACCTTC.

The DNA of the CDR3 is TGTGCCAGCAGCTTAAGGGGGCCCAACGAGCAGTACTTC. Its protein product is CASSLRGPNEQYF. The chain employs TRBV7-2 and TRBJ2-7; 7 positions agree with TRBD1. V lost 2 bases, J lost 5 bases, and 3 bases stayed unmatched. The CDR3 has 13 amino acids. Germline lookup yields CDR1 SGHTA and CDR2 FQGNSA.

This clone was seen a single time. The chain has TRBV7-8 and TRBJ1-6; D remains unclear. Germline CDR1 is SGHVS and CDR2 is FQNEAQ. The CDR3 is made up of 16 amino acids. V was pared by 0 bases and J by 3 bases, with 9 bases between. In nucleotides, the CDR3 is TGTGCCAGCAGCTTAGCTCGGGCTGGCTATAATTCACCCCTCCACTTT. Translation: CASSLARAGYNSPLHF.

This clone was recorded a few times. CDR3 nucleotides: TGTGCCAGCAGCTTAGGGGTGGGGCAATGGGACACTGAAGCTTTCTTT. Residues: CASSLGVGQWDTEAFF. V and J are TRBV7-9 and TRBJ1-1, with a tentative D call TRBD1 (5 bases). The germline V gene encodes CDR1 SEHNR and CDR2 FQNEAQ (reference sequence). The CDR3 sequence is 16 residues long. Deletions cut 1 base from V and 3 bases from J, with 15 bases between.